This section outlines one T cell receptor beta chain sequence together with its context. Antigen unknown. The PCR ran on 60 Vbeta and 13 Jbeta primers. The assay was immunoSEQ multiplex PCR, and TCRdb's table has in-frame clones only and misses some. The table records under 100,000 clones, roughly 80% of them present only once. The V and J ends lost 0 bases and 5 bases respectively, with 11 bases between them. Germline V gene sequence: CDR1 SGHDN, CDR2 FVKESK. This CDR3 is built from 15 residues. This sample was included in a study of cytomegalovirus exposure and HLA in healthy donors. Findings of the study overall: Later analysis reportedly placed an Asian-associated ancestry cluster below the approximately 680-donor mean in N-insertions. Later analysis associated a missense DCLRE1C variant with TCR beta V- and J-gene trimming.

The chain recombines TRBV14 with TRBJ2-4, with D uncertain. The TCR was taken from a man aged 35 to 55 in good health and CMV-seronegative. The specimen sequenced was PBMCs. CDR3 in DNA: TGTGCCAGCAGCCAAGATCAGGTCACCCAAAACATTCAGTACTTC. Translation gives CASSQDQVTQNIQYF. Full variable domain (outside the CDR3, taken from reference TRBV14 and TRBJ2-4): EAGVTQFPSHSVIEKGQTVTLRCDPISGHDNLYWYRRVMGKEIKFLLHFVKESKQDESGMPNNRFLAERTGGTYSTLKVQPAELEDSGVYFCASSQDQVTQNIQYFGAGTRLSVL.